The rows below give T cell receptor beta chains drawn from one sample of a study of cytomegalovirus exposure and HLA in healthy donors. The repertoire was sequenced with immunoSEQ multiplex PCR; TCRdb's copy has only in-frame clones and lacks some. The data hold about 120,000 clones, with 85% to 90% observed a single time. What was sequenced was PBMCs. These TCRs come from a woman younger than 30 in good health and CMV-seronegative. Each CDR3 is given with its conserved first and last residue. Each record gives: clone size, V gene, J gene, CDR3 protein. Clone size is given for some rows only: seen once, a few or many times, or a class if the clone is expanded.

abundance: -
v_gene: TRBV6-6
j_gene: TRBJ2-3
CDR3aa: CASRPTGVTDTQYF

abundance: -
v_gene: TRBV11-1
j_gene: TRBJ2-2
CDR3aa: CASSSDSYTGELFF

abundance: -
v_gene: TRBV19
j_gene: TRBJ1-1
CDR3aa: CASSIRTVTEAFF

abundance: -
v_gene: TRBV7-8
j_gene: TRBJ2-5
CDR3aa: CASSLGTQETQYF

abundance: -
v_gene: TRBV27
j_gene: TRBJ2-5
CDR3aa: CASSLGTYQETQYF

abundance: -
v_gene: TRBV19
j_gene: TRBJ2-7
CDR3aa: CASRTTGIAYEQYF

abundance: -
v_gene: TRBV5-1
j_gene: TRBJ1-2
CDR3aa: CASSPETINYGYTF

abundance: -
v_gene: TRBV6-1
j_gene: TRBJ1-5
CDR3aa: CASSKQTTSNQPQHF

abundance: -
v_gene: TRBV2
j_gene: TRBJ2-3
CDR3aa: CASSVSTDTQYF

abundance: -
v_gene: TRBV28
j_gene: TRBJ1-1
CDR3aa: CASRSAGASNTEAFF

abundance: -
v_gene: TRBV6-5
j_gene: TRBJ1-6
CDR3aa: CASSSDRDNSPLHF

abundance: -
v_gene: TRBV5-1
j_gene: TRBJ1-1
CDR3aa: CASSPLQGARTEAFF

abundance: -
v_gene: TRBV2
j_gene: TRBJ1-2
CDR3aa: CASSETGPYGYTF

abundance: -
v_gene: TRBV25-1
j_gene: TRBJ2-1
CDR3aa: CASSEGGYGAYNEQFF

abundance: -
v_gene: TRBV7-8
j_gene: TRBJ2-2
CDR3aa: CASSLRTGDTGELFF

abundance: once
v_gene: TRBV30
j_gene: TRBJ1-4
CDR3aa: CAWSFGTGGEKLFF

abundance: -
v_gene: TRBV5-1
j_gene: TRBJ2-1
CDR3aa: CASSGAASSYNEQFF

abundance: -
v_gene: TRBV2
j_gene: TRBJ1-2
CDR3aa: CASSEREGYGYTF

abundance: -
v_gene: TRBV5-8
j_gene: TRBJ1-2
CDR3aa: CASSLGLLRDYGYTF

abundance: -
v_gene: TRBV28
j_gene: TRBJ2-7
CDR3aa: CASHSDSPYEQYF

abundance: -
v_gene: TRBV5-6
j_gene: TRBJ1-5
CDR3aa: CASSKGGINQPQHF

abundance: -
v_gene: TRBV7-9
j_gene: TRBJ1-2
CDR3aa: CASSLSQAGGYTF

abundance: once
v_gene: TRBV29-1
j_gene: TRBJ1-1
CDR3aa: CSVKDRNTEAFF

abundance: -
v_gene: TRBV6-1
j_gene: TRBJ2-6
CDR3aa: CASSEASSGANVLTF

abundance: -
v_gene: TRBV18
j_gene: TRBJ1-6
CDR3aa: CASCCTESSYNSPLHF

abundance: -
v_gene: TRBV5-1
j_gene: TRBJ2-4
CDR3aa: CASSRGGENIQYF

abundance: -
v_gene: TRBV7-9
j_gene: TRBJ1-4
CDR3aa: CASSPSAAGGGDEKLFF